One sample yielded the 10 T cell receptor beta chains listed below, sequenced in a study of shared clonotypes between healthy human individuals (dated by TCRdb to about 2020). To prepare the library, the immunoSEQ multiplex PCR assay was applied. Drawn from immuneACCESS, this table holds only the in-frame rearrangements with V and J called that TCRdb kept. Clones are partly lost; checked studies trace under half to an unresolved V gene and leave the rest unexplained. Across this sample there are over 1.5 million clones, with around 98% seen only once. The ten largest clones take up about 0.45% of the sample. Sequenced: naive CD4+ T cells sorted from blood. The cell subset or site label, read with the paper, signifies: CD45RA+ positively selected. These receptors were obtained from a man aged 25 to 40 in good health.

The chain recombines TRBV2 with TRBJ2-1, with 7 bases aligning to TRBD2. The V gene's germline CDR1 is SNHLY and CDR2 FYNNEI. Losses at the gene ends were 8 bases for V and 5 bases for J; bases not matched to a gene: 6. This CDR3 spans 13 amino acids. CDR3 bases: TGTGCCAGCGGGCGGGAGACCCACAATGAGCAGTTCTTC. Its protein is CASGRETHNEQFF.

Concerning this clone: In the same sample, other DNA sequences code for this CDR3. The rearrangement joins TRBV20-1 to TRBJ2-7; D is ambiguous. Between the trimmed V and J ends, which lost 5 bases and 0 bases, there was a span of 5 bases. This CDR3 spans 11 amino acids. Germline CDR1 is DFQATT and CDR2 is SNEGSKA (reference sequence). Here the CDR3 reads CSAGASYEQYF. The CDR3, as DNA: TGCAGTGCTGGAGCCTCCTACGAGCAGTACTTC.

The sample holds one count of this clone. The J gene is TRBJ1-1, the V gene TRBV7-9; no clear D. There are 12 residues in the CDR3. V lost 1 base to trimming and J lost 7 bases, with 7 bases between them. Germline V gene lookup returns CDR1 SEHNR and CDR2 FQNEAQ (reference sequence). In DNA, the CDR3 is TGTGCCAGCAGCTTAGGATCCAATGAAGCTTTCTTT. This translates into CASSLGSNEAFF.

With respect to this clone: This sample also contains other DNA sequences that code for the same CDR3. CDR3 region: CASSLSEETQYF. DNA of the CDR3: TGTGCCAGCAGTTTATCTGAGGAGACCCAGTACTTC. The chain combines TRBV28 with TRBJ2-5; D is unclear. This CDR3 contains 12 residues. CDR1 is MDHEN and CDR2 is SYDVKM in the germline V gene. Trimming stripped 1 base from V and 5 bases from J, with 5 bases between.

The genes are TRBV9 and TRBJ2-2; D gene unclear. Trimming shortened V by 0 bases and J by 2 bases, and 8 bases separated the two germline ends. The CDR3 consists of 15 residues. Per the germline V gene, CDR1 is SGDLS and CDR2 is YYNGEE. This chain's CDR3 is CASSVDGRNTGELFF. In DNA, the CDR3 is TGTGCCAGCAGCGTAGATGGCCGTAACACCGGGGAGCTGTTTTTT.

The rearrangement joins TRBV28 to TRBJ2-1, with TRBD2 matching over 7 bases. This CDR3 region has 16 residues. Germline loops: CDR1 MDHEN, CDR2 SYDVKM. With 4 bases clipped from V and 6 bases from J, the junction kept 12 bases outside the gene matches. This CDR3 reads CASSSGTTRFGNEQFF. The DNA of the CDR3 is TGTGCCAGCAGTTCCGGGACTACACGTTTCGGCAATGAGCAGTTCTTC.

The chain links TRBV27 to TRBJ2-3, with a possible D match to TRBD2 (6 bases). This CDR3 comprises 13 residues. Germline CDR1 MNHEY, CDR2 SMNVEV (reference sequence). CDR3 in amino acids: CGSRGGHTDTQYF. The CDR3, as DNA: TGTGGGTCGAGGGGAGGCCACACAGATACGCAGTATTTT.

This clone was observed a single time. The rearrangement joins TRBV7-8 to TRBJ1-1; no reliable D call. V was cut by 6 bases and J by 10 bases, with 18 bases left in between. Germline V lookup: CDR1 SGHVS, CDR2 FQNEAQ. The CDR3 runs to 13 residues. CDR3 sequence reads: CASRPTNSFGAFF. In DNA, the CDR3 is TGTGCCAGCAGACCCACCAACAGTTTCGGAGCTTTCTTT.

This rearrangement joins TRBV28 to TRBJ2-1, with TRBD2 matching 8 bases. CDR1 MDHEN and CDR2 SYDVKM come from the germline V gene. V gave up 5 bases and J gave up 1 base; unmatched junction bases: 10. The CDR3 contains 17 residues. CDR3 loop: CASSLGTSQGSYNEQFF. Written as DNA, the CDR3 is TGTGCCAGCAGTCTCGGGACTAGTCAAGGGTCCTACAATGAGCAGTTCTTC. Variable domain in full (rest from reference TRBV28 and TRBJ2-1): DVKVTQSSRYLVKRTGEKVFLECVQDMDHENMFWYRQDPGLGLRLIYFSYDVKMKEKGDIPEGYSVSREKKERFSLILESASTNQTSMYLCASSLGTSQGSYNEQFFGPGTRLTVL.

The chain uses TRBV9 and TRBJ2-1; the match to TRBD2 covers 13 bases. Looked up from germline, CDR1 is SGDLS and CDR2 is YYNGEE. The CDR3 is 16 amino acids. Germline trimming cut 1 base from V and 8 bases from J; bases unmatched to any gene: 6. Here the CDR3 reads CASSVTSGRALDEQFF. Written as DNA, the CDR3 is TGTGCCAGCAGCGTAACTAGCGGGAGGGCCTTGGATGAGCAGTTCTTC.